These 28 T cell receptor beta chains originate from one sample sequenced in a study of cytomegalovirus exposure and HLA in healthy donors. The PCR made use of 60 Vbeta and 13 Jbeta primers. Generated by immunoSEQ multiplex PCR, the TCRdb table keeps only in-frame clones and is missing some. The sample yields 150,000 to 200,000 clones, over 75% seen once. Sequenced: PBMCs. All receptors derive from a woman aged 45-60 years in good health and CMV-seronegative.

This chain links TRBV11-3 with TRBJ2-3; tentative D call: TRBD1 (6 bases). CDR3 length: 14 residues. Germline V gene lookup returns CDR1 SGHNT and CDR2 YENEEA. Trimming stripped 0 bases from V and 10 bases from J, with 14 bases between. CDR3 region: CASSLDGQGNAQYF. CDR3 in DNA: TGTGCCAGCAGCTTAGATGGCCAGGGGAACGCGCAGTATTTT.

The CDR3 protein is CASKPPSGQPQHF. The CDR3, as DNA: TGTGCCAGCAAGCCCCCAAGCGGTCAGCCCCAGCATTTT. The gene calls are TRBV2 and TRBJ1-5; D is ambiguous. Germline lookup yields CDR1 SNHLY and CDR2 FYNNEI. This CDR3 has 13 amino acids. Trimming removed 7 bases from V and 6 bases from J, with 13 bases in between.

V gene TRBV2 combines with J gene TRBJ2-7; D is unresolved. CDR1 is SNHLY and CDR2 is FYNNEI in the germline V gene. Trimming shortened V by 7 bases and J by 0 bases, and 4 bases separated the two germline ends. The length of the CDR3 is 11 residues. Here the CDR3 DNA reads TGTGCCAGCACTCCCTCCTACGAGCAGTACTTC. Protein sequence: CASTPSYEQYF. Variable domain in full (rest from reference TRBV2 and TRBJ2-7): EPEVTQTPSHQVTQMGQEVILRCVPISNHLYFYWYRQILGQKVEFLVSFYNNEISEKSEIFDDQFSVERPDGSNFTLKIRSTKLEDSAMYFCASTPSYEQYFGPGTRLTVT.

The chain recombines TRBV5-5 with TRBJ2-7, with 8 bases identical to TRBD2. From germline, CDR1 is SGHKS and CDR2 YYEKEE (reference sequence). The trim removed 3 bases at V and 1 base at J, leaving 9 bases unmatched. The CDR3 extends over 16 amino acids. The CDR3 coding sequence is TGTGCCAGCAGCTCAAGGCGGGGGGACGGATCCTACGAGCAGTACTTC. Amino acids: CASSSRRGDGSYEQYF.

J is TRBJ2-5 and V is TRBV10-1; D is possibly TRBD1 (6 bases). CDR1 WNHNN and CDR2 SYGVQD come from the germline V gene (reference sequence). The CDR3 totals 17 residues. V was trimmed by 2 bases and J by 5 bases, leaving 21 bases between them. The CDR3 loop reads CASSEIQGSGERETQYF. The CDR3 nucleotides read TGCGCCAGCAGTGAGATACAGGGTTCGGGTGAGAGGGAGACCCAGTACTTC.

This chain uses TRBV28 with TRBJ1-5, with D tentatively TRBD1 (6 bases). Per the germline V gene, CDR1 is MDHEN and CDR2 is SYDVKM. V lost 4 bases, J lost 6 bases, and 22 bases lay in between. The CDR3 extends over 17 amino acids. Here the CDR3 reads CASSSGGAGGKIQPQHF. As DNA, the CDR3 is TGTGCCAGCAGTTCGGGGGGGGCAGGAGGGAAAATTCAGCCCCAGCATTTT. Full variable domain (missing parts from reference TRBV28 and TRBJ1-5): DVKVTQSSRYLVKRTGEKVFLECVQDMDHENMFWYRQDPGLGLRLIYFSYDVKMKEKGDIPEGYSVSREKKERFSLILESASTNQTSMYLCASSSGGAGGKIQPQHFGDGTRLSIL.

The rearrangement uses TRBV28 and TRBJ2-1, with D maybe TRBD2 (6 bases). CDR1 is MDHEN, CDR2 SYDVKM, per germline. The CDR3 length is 15 residues. Trimming removed 6 bases at V and 4 bases at J, with 16 bases between. CDR3 region: CASRAWGGNYNEQFF. The CDR3, as DNA: TGTGCCAGCAGAGCCTGGGGCGGGAATTACAATGAGCAGTTCTTC.

J is TRBJ2-5 and V is TRBV18; 7 positions match TRBD1. Per the germline V gene, CDR1 is KGHSH and CDR2 is LQKENI. The CDR3 covers 15 residues. V trimming: 3 bases; J trimming: 4 bases; junction bases outside the gene matches: 8. CDR3 bases: TGTGCCAGCTCACCGATCAACAGGGGTCGAGAGACCCAGTACTTC. Translated: CASSPINRGRETQYF.

This chain uses TRBV27 with TRBJ1-2, with 7 bases that match TRBD1. The CDR3 is 13 amino acids. The V gene's germline CDR1 is MNHEY and CDR2 SMNVEV (reference sequence). V trimming: 5 bases; J trimming: 4 bases; junction bases outside the gene matches: 4. CDR3 nucleotide sequence: TGTGCCAGCAGTCGACAGGGAGGCTATGGCTACACCTTC. Translated, it gives CASSRQGGYGYTF.

The gene calls are TRBV11-2 and TRBJ1-1, with 7 positions matching TRBD1. Germline CDR1 SGHAT, CDR2 FQNNGV. The J segment lost 6 bases and the V segment lost 5 bases, leaving 6 bases of the junction unmatched. This CDR3 has 13 residues. The CDR3 bases are TGTGCCAGCAGCGAATACAGGGGCGCTGAAGCTTTCTTT. It specifies CASSEYRGAEAFF.

This clone has just one count. DNA for the CDR3: TGTGCCAGCAGCCCCGGGACTAGCGGGAGGCTGCTAGGGGATACGCAGTATTTT. Translation: CASSPGTSGRLLGDTQYF. The genes are TRBV11-2 and TRBJ2-3; 15 nucleotides line up with TRBD2. The CDR3 has 18 amino acids. V shed 5 bases, J shed 6 bases, and the junction held 12 bases outside the gene matches. Germline CDR1 reads SGHAT; CDR2 reads FQNNGV.

V usage is TRBV9 and J usage is TRBJ2-7; 12 nucleotides agree with TRBD2. CDR3 size: 16 residues. The germline CDR1 and CDR2 sequences are SGDLS and YYNGEE. V trimming: 4 bases; J trimming: 0 bases; junction bases outside the gene matches: 5. The CDR3 spells CASSPTSGGLSYEQYF. The CDR3 bases are TGTGCCAGCAGCCCTACTAGCGGGGGGCTCTCCTACGAGCAGTACTTC.

V usage is TRBV6-1 and J usage is TRBJ1-5; unclear D gene. V was shortened by 3 bases and J by 2 bases, with 8 bases between the two germline ends. The germline V gene has CDR1 MNHNS and CDR2 SASEGT. The CDR3 extends over 14 amino acids. Here the CDR3 reads CASSDSGGNQPQHF. In nucleotides, the CDR3 is TGTGCCAGCAGTGATAGCGGTGGCAATCAGCCCCAGCATTTT.

The gene calls are TRBV28 and TRBJ1-5; D is possibly TRBD1 (5 bases). The CDR3 covers 15 residues. V lost 7 bases and J 0 bases, leaving 13 bases between the germline ends. CDR1 and CDR2 from the germline V gene are MDHEN and SYDVKM. The CDR3 DNA follows: TGTGCCAGCAATTCCGGACATCCTAGCAATCAGCCCCAGCATTTT. Encoded protein: CASNSGHPSNQPQHF.

This chain connects TRBV28 to TRBJ2-1, with D tentatively TRBD1 (5 bases). This CDR3 contains 16 residues. V was clipped by 6 bases and J by 0 bases, with 15 bases between them. Germline V gives CDR1 MDHEN, CDR2 SYDVKM. As DNA, the CDR3 is TGTGCCAGCAGCAAAGGGGCCGAGAGCTCCTACAATGAGCAGTTCTTC. As protein: CASSKGAESSYNEQFF.

This chain connects TRBV27 to TRBJ2-6; tentatively, D is TRBD1 (5 bases). The CDR3 extends over 17 amino acids. Germline loops: CDR1 MNHEY, CDR2 SMNVEV (reference sequence). Trimming stripped 4 bases from V and 0 bases from J, with 13 bases between. The CDR3 here is CASSSPTANSGANVLTF. DNA for the CDR3: TGTGCCAGCAGTTCACCGACAGCAAACTCTGGGGCCAACGTCCTGACTTTC.

The rearrangement joins TRBV5-1 to TRBJ2-1; possible D gene TRBD2, 5 bases. The CDR3 contains 15 residues. The germline V gene has CDR1 SGHRS and CDR2 YFSETQ. V gave up 6 bases and J gave up 0 bases, with 13 bases separating them. The DNA for the CDR3 is TGCGCCAGCACCCTAGCCTGGAGCTCCTACAATGAGCAGTTCTTC. Translation gives CASTLAWSSYNEQFF. The whole variable domain, remainder taken from reference TRBV5-1 and TRBJ2-1, is KAGVTQTPRYLIKTRGQQVTLSCSPISGHRSVSWYQQTPGQGLQFLFEYFSETQRNKGNFPGRFSGRQFSNSRSEMNVSTLELGDSALYLCASTLAWSSYNEQFFGPGTRLTVL.

For the CDR3, the DNA is TGTGCCAGCAGCTTCGACCGCCGGGACAGGGGATCAACTAATGAAAAACTGTTTTTT. Protein sequence: CASSFDRRDRGSTNEKLFF. The chain couples TRBV7-2 to TRBJ1-4; 10 bases are a match to TRBD1. Germline V gene data show CDR1 as SGHTA and CDR2 as FQGNSA. The CDR3 runs 19 residues. The ends lost 3 bases at V and 0 bases at J; junction bases unmatched: 10.

This clone has only a few counts. This chain joins TRBV28 and TRBJ2-1; 9 bases are a match to TRBD2. Germline lookup yields CDR1 MDHEN and CDR2 SYDVKM. The length of the CDR3 is 14 residues. Losses at the gene ends were 6 bases for V and 9 bases for J; bases not matched to a gene: 9. CDR3: CASRSAGGGVEQFF. As DNA, the CDR3 is TGTGCCAGCAGATCGGCGGGCGGGGGGGTTGAGCAGTTCTTC.

The chain joins TRBV6-1 to TRBJ2-2; TRBD1 is a possible D gene (5 bases). Germline V gives CDR1 MNHNS, CDR2 SASEGT. The CDR3 sequence is 15 residues long. V was pared by 8 bases and J by 3 bases, with 16 bases between. The CDR3 spells CASPVGQPYTGELFF. DNA for the CDR3: TGTGCCAGCCCTGTGGGGCAGCCTTACACCGGGGAGCTGTTTTTT.

This chain joins TRBV28 and TRBJ1-1; D ambiguous. Deletions cut 2 bases from V and 3 bases from J, with 4 bases between. The CDR3 covers 12 residues. Germline V gene sequence: CDR1 MDHEN, CDR2 SYDVKM. CDR3 region: CASSLGHTEAFF. CDR3 DNA: TGTGCCAGCAGTTTAGGGCACACTGAAGCTTTCTTT.

This clone was detected only once. This chain joins TRBV7-9 and TRBJ1-5; D is unresolved. With 0 bases removed from V and 1 base from J, the gap between germline ends came to 10 bases. This CDR3 region has 16 residues. Per the germline V gene, CDR1 is SEHNR and CDR2 is FQNEAQ (reference sequence). Here the CDR3 DNA reads TGTGCCAGCAGCTTAGCGACGGGAGGGAGCAATCAGCCCCAGCATTTT. This gives the protein CASSLATGGSNQPQHF.

This sequence joins TRBV7-7 and TRBJ2-5; D may be TRBD2 (5 bases). The CDR3 is 14 residues long. CDR1 is SSHAT and CDR2 is FNYEAQ in the germline V gene (reference sequence). The V end was cut by 3 bases, the J end by 5 bases, with 13 bases between. CDR3 DNA sequence: TGTGCCAGCAGCTTGTCCGGGGAGCGCGAGACCCAGTACTTC. It codes for CASSLSGERETQYF. Together with reference TRBV7-7 and TRBJ2-5, the CDR3 gives the full variable domain: GAGVSQSPRYKVTKRGQDVTLRCDPISSHATLYWYQQALGQGPEFLTYFNYEAQPDKSGLPSDRFSAERPEGSISTLTIQRTEQRDSAMYRCASSLSGERETQYFGPGTRLLVL.

The chain links TRBV2 to TRBJ1-2; TRBD1 might be the D (5 bases). From germline, CDR1 is SNHLY and CDR2 FYNNEI. The CDR3 is 17 amino acids. V lost 1 base to trimming and J lost 0 bases, with 15 bases between them. The chain's CDR3 is CASSEGGHRPANYGYTF. CDR3 sequence (DNA): TGTGCCAGCAGTGAAGGGGGTCACAGGCCCGCTAACTATGGCTACACCTTC.

J is TRBJ1-1 and V is TRBV29-1; D is undetermined. The length of the CDR3 is 11 residues. CDR1 and CDR2 from the germline V gene are SQVTM and ANQGSEA. V dropped 5 bases and J dropped 3 bases, with 7 bases sitting between them. CDR3 DNA: TGCAGCGTTACACAGTACACTGAAGCTTTCTTT. This codes for CSVTQYTEAFF.

The chain is built from TRBV7-9 and TRBJ1-5, with D perhaps TRBD1 (5 bases). The germline gives CDR1 SEHNR, CDR2 FQNEAQ (reference sequence). V was pared by 1 base and J by 5 bases, with 9 bases between. CDR3 length equals 14 residues. CDR3 nucleotides: TGTGCCAGCAGCTTAGACAGGTATGATCAGCCCCAGCATTTT. Its protein is CASSLDRYDQPQHF.

The J gene is TRBJ2-2, the V gene TRBV2, with no clear D. The germline CDR1 and CDR2 sequences are SNHLY and FYNNEI. This CDR3 spans 15 amino acids. The V end was cut by 3 bases, the J end by 2 bases, with 10 bases between. The CDR3 sequence is CASSDGRSNTGELFF. The CDR3 DNA follows: TGTGCCAGCAGTGACGGCCGGAGCAACACCGGGGAGCTGTTTTTT.

This rearrangement joins TRBV27 to TRBJ1-2; TRBD1 matches at 7 bases. Per germline, CDR1 MNHEY and CDR2 SMNVEV (reference sequence). V lost 5 bases to trimming and J lost 6 bases; unmatched junction nucleotides: 6. The CDR3 totals 13 residues. This chain's CDR3 is CASSPRQGNGYTF. The CDR3 DNA reads TGTGCCAGCAGTCCACGACAGGGTAATGGCTACACCTTC.